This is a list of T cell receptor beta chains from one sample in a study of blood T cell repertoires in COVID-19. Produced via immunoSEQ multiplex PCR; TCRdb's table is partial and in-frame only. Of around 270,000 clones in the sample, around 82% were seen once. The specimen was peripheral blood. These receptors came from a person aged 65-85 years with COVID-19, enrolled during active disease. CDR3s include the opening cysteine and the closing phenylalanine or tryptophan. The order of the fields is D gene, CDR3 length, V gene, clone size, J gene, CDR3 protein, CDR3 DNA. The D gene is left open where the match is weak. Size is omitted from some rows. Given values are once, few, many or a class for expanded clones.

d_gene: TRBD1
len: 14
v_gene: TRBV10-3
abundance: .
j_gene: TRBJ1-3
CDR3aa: CASGDRPSGNTIYF
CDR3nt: TGTGCCAGCGGGGACAGACCCTCTGGAAACACCATATATTTT

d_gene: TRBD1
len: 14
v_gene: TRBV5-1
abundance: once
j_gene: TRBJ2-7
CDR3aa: CASSHQDRADEQYF
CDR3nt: TGCGCCAGCAGCCACCAAGACAGGGCGGACGAGCAGTACTTC

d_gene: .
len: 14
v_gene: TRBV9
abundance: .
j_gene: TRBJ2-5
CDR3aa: CASSGGGAVETQYF
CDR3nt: TGTGCCAGCAGCGGTGGGGGGGCGGTAGAGACCCAGTACTTC

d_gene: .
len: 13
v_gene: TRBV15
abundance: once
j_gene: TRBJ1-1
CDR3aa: CATSPDSHTEAFF
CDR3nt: TGTGCCACCAGTCCTGACAGTCACACTGAAGCTTTCTTT

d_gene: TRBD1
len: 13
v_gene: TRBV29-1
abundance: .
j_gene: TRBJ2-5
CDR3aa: CSGLKPGGETQYF
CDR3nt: TGCAGCGGTTTGAAGCCAGGGGGAGAGACCCAGTACTTC

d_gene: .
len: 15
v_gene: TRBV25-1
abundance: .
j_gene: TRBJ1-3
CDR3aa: CASSARQVSGNTIYF
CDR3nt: TGTGCCAGCAGTGCCCGACAGGTCTCGGGAAACACCATATATTTT

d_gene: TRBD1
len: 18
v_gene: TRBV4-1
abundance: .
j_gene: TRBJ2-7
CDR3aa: CASSLRDRGKGSSYEQYF
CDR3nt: TGCGCCAGCAGTCTACGGGACAGGGGGAAGGGTAGCTCCTACGAGCAGTACTTC

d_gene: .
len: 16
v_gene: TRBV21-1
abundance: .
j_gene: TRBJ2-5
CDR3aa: CASSKRNWTEQETQYF
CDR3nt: TGTGCCAGCAGCAAAAGAAACTGGACAGAACAAGAGACCCAGTACTTC

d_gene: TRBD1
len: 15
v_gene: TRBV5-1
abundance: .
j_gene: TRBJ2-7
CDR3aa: CASSLGDRGLYEQYF
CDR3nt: TGCGCCAGCAGCTTGGGGGACAGGGGCTTGTACGAGCAGTACTTC

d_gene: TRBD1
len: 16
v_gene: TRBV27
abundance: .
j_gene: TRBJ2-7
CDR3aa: CASSSLILQGAEEQYF
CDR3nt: TGTGCCAGCAGTTCCTTGATATTACAGGGGGCCGAAGAGCAGTACTTC

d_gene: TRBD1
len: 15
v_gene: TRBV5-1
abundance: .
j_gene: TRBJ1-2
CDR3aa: CASSAYGTANYGYTF
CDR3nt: TGCGCCAGCAGCGCTTACGGGACAGCTAACTATGGCTACACCTTC

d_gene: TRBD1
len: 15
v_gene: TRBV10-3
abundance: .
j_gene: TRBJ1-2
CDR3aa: CAISGQQGGVLDYTF
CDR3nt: TGTGCCATCAGTGGCCAACAGGGGGGAGTATTAGACTACACCTTC

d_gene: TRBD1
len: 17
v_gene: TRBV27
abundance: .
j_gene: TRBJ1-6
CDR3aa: CASSLSSAGGYNSPLHF
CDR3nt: TGTGCCAGCAGTTTATCTTCGGCAGGGGGCTATAATTCACCCCTCCACTTT

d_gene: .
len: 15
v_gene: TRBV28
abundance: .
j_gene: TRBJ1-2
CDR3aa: CASSLVEGAGYGYTF
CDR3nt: TGTGCCAGCAGTTTAGTCGAGGGCGCTGGCTATGGCTACACCTTC

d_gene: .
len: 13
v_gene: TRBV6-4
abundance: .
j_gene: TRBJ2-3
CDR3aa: CASSDSEIDTQYF
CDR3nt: TGTGCCAGCAGTGACTCTGAGATCGATACGCAGTATTTT

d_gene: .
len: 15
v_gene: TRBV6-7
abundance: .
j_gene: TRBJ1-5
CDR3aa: CASSPREGSNQPQHF
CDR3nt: TGTGCCAGCAGTCCCAGGGAGGGTAGCAATCAGCCCCAGCATTTT